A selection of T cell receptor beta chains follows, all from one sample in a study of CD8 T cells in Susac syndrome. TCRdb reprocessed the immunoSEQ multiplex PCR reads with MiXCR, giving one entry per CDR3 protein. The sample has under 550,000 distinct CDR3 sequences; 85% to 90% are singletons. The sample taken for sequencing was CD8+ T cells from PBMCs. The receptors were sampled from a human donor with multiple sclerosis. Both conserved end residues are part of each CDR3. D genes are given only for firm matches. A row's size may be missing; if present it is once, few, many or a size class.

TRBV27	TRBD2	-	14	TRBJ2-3	CASSYGGRTDTQYF	TGTGCCAGCAGTTATGGCGGGAGAACAGATACGCAGTATTTT
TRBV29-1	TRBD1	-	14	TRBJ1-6	CSVTGTGLEGALHF	TGCAGCGTTACCGGGACAGGCCTCGAAGGAGCCCTCCACTTT
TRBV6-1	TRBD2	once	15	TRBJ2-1	CASSETSGGDNEQFF	TGTGCCAGCAGTGAAACTAGCGGGGGGGACAATGAGCAGTTCTTC
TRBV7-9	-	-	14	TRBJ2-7	CASSPLFGGHEQYF	TGTGCCAGCAGTCCCCTCTTCGGGGGCCACGAGCAGTACTTC
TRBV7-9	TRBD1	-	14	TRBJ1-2	CASSPDREVEGYTF	TGTGCCAGCAGCCCGGACAGGGAAGTAGAAGGCTACACCTTC
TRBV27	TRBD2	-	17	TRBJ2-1	CASSLSWTSGIPNEQFF	TGTGCCAGCAGTTTATCGTGGACTAGCGGCATCCCAAATGAGCAGTTCTTC
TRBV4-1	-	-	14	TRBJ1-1	CASSQNTLNTEAFF	TGCGCCAGCAGCCAAAACACGTTGAACACTGAAGCTTTCTTT
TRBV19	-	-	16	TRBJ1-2	CASSQTTRNILDGYTF	TGTGCCAGTAGCCAAACGACCCGGAACATCTTGGATGGCTACACCTTC
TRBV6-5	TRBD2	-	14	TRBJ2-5	CASSYRLAGETQYF	TGTGCCAGCAGTTACAGGCTAGCGGGAGAGACCCAGTACTTC
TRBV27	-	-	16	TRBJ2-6	CASSSLPLSGANVLTF	TGTGCCAGCAGTTCATTACCTCTCTCTGGGGCCAACGTCCTGACTTTC
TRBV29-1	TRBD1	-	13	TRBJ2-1	CSGTGGMFYEQFF	TGCAGCGGGACAGGGGGAATGTTTTATGAGCAGTTCTTC
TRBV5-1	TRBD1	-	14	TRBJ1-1	CASSVWQGATEAFF	TGCGCCAGCAGCGTTTGGCAGGGGGCCACTGAAGCTTTCTTT
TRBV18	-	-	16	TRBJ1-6	CASSPVGTPGNSPLHF	TGTGCCAGCTCACCCGTCGGGACACCGGGTAATTCACCCCTCCACTTT
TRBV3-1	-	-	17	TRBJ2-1	CASSQDPGYGSYNEQFF	TGTGCCAGCAGCCAAGATCCAGGGTACGGCTCCTACAATGAGCAGTTCTTC
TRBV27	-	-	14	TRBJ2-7	CASSLFGPPYEQYF	TGTGCCAGCAGTTTATTCGGGCCGCCCTACGAGCAGTACTTC
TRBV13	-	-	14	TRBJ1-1	CASSLGGPATEAFF	TGTGCCAGCAGCTTAGGGGGGCCGGCGACTGAAGCTTTCTTT
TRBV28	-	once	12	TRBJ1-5	CASTTADQPQHF	TGTGCCAGCACCACGGCCGATCAGCCCCAGCATTTT
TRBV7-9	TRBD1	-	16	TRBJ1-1	CASVRGGTEARPEAFF	TGTGCCAGCGTGAGAGGCGGGACAGAGGCTCGGCCTGAAGCTTTCTTT
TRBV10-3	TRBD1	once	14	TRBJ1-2	CAIKEMTGNYGYTF	TGTGCCATCAAGGAGATGACAGGGAACTATGGCTACACCTTC
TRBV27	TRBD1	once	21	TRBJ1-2	CASSLSRVQHYQTGVYYGYTF	TGTGCCAGCAGTTTATCGAGGGTACAACACTACCAGACAGGGGTATACTATGGCTACACCTTC
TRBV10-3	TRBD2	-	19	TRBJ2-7	CAISSSNRPGLVVTYEQYF	TGTGCCATCAGTTCAAGCAACAGACCGGGACTAGTAGTCACCTACGAGCAGTACTTC
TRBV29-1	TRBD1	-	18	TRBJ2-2	CSVVGMGQSPLNTGELFF	TGCAGCGTTGTTGGAATGGGACAGTCCCCTTTGAACACCGGGGAGCTGTTTTTT
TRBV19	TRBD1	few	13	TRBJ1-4	CASSWTGGEKLFF	TGTGCCAGTAGTTGGACAGGTGGTGAAAAACTGTTTTTT
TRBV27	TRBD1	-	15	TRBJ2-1	CASSLGTGEYNEQFF	TGTGCCAGCAGTCTCGGGACAGGGGAGTACAATGAGCAGTTCTTC
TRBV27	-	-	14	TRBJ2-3	CASRREYVRDTQYF	TGTGCCAGCAGGAGGGAATATGTACGAGATACGCAGTATTTT
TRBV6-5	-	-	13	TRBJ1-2	CASSYGQSYGYTF	TGTGCCAGCAGTTACGGACAGTCATATGGCTACACCTTC
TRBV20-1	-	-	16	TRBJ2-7	CSARPKERTDLYEQYF	TGCAGTGCTAGACCCAAGGAAAGGACAGACCTCTACGAGCAGTACTTC
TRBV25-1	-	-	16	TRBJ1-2	CASSELGGLLVAGYTF	TGTGCCAGCAGTGAATTAGGGGGTCTGCTAGTGGCTGGCTACACCTTC
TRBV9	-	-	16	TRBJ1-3	CASSVSAGASGNTIYF	TGTGCCAGCAGCGTCTCAGCGGGGGCGTCTGGAAACACCATATATTTT
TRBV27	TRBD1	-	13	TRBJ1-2	CAAGQGANYGYTF	TGTGCAGCTGGGCAGGGGGCTAACTATGGCTACACCTTC
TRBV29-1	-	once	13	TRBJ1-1	CSVDAGENTEAFF	TGCAGCGTTGACGCAGGGGAGAACACTGAAGCTTTCTTT
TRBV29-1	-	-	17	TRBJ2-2	CSVEGVAGELNTGELFF	TGCAGCGTTGAAGGGGTGGCAGGGGAGTTGAACACCGGGGAGCTGTTTTTT
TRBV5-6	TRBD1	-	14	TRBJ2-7	CASSSDRPPNEQYF	TGTGCCAGCAGCTCGGACAGGCCCCCGAACGAGCAGTACTTC
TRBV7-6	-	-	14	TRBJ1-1	CASSPEAVGTEAFF	TGTGCCAGCAGCCCAGAGGCAGTAGGAACCGAAGCTTTCTTT
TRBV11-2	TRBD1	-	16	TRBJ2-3	CASSLSVGGNTDTQYF	TGTGCCAGCAGCTTATCTGTAGGGGGCAACACAGATACGCAGTATTTT
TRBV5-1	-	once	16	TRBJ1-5	CASSYHRITDNQPQHF	TGCGCCAGCAGCTACCACAGGATAACCGACAATCAGCCCCAGCATTTT
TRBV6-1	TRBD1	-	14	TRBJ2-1	CAGVAGQGGNEQFF	TGTGCCGGCGTTGCAGGACAGGGGGGTAATGAGCAGTTCTTC
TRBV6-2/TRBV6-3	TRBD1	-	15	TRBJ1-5	CASSYSAGGGQPQHF	TGTGCCAGCAGTTACTCTGCAGGGGGGGGTCAGCCCCAGCATTTT
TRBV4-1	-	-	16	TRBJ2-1	CASSQPTGEGGNEQFF	TGCGCCAGCAGCCAACCGACAGGGGAGGGTGGCAATGAGCAGTTCTTC
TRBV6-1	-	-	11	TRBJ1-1	CASSGGWEAFF	TGTGCCAGCAGTGGAGGATGGGAAGCTTTCTTT
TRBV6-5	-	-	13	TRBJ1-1	CASSYGAFTGAFF	TGTGCCAGCAGTTACGGGGCATTCACGGGGGCTTTCTTT
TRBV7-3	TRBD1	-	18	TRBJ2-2	CASSSTTLDREDTGELFF	TGTGCCAGCAGCTCGACGACACTAGACAGGGAAGACACCGGGGAGCTGTTTTTT
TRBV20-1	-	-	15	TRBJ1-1	CSAREMKDSNTEAFF	TGCAGTGCTAGAGAGATGAAAGACAGTAACACTGAAGCTTTCTTT
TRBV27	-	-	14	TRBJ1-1	CASSLRSAFTEAFF	TGTGCCAGCAGTTTACGGTCGGCATTTACTGAAGCTTTCTTT
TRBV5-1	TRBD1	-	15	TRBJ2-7	CASSLGTGIGYEQYF	TGCGCCAGCAGCCTAGGGACAGGTATAGGCTACGAGCAGTACTTC
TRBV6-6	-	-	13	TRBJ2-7	CASSYSTAYEQYF	TGTGCCAGCAGTTACTCGACGGCCTACGAGCAGTACTTC
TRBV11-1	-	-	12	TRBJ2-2	CASSLPTGELFF	TGTGCCAGCAGCTTACCCACCGGGGAGCTGTTTTTT
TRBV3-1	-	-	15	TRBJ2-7	CASSQVGGPSYEQYF	TGTGCCAGCAGCCAAGTCGGGGGTCCCTCCTACGAGCAGTACTTC